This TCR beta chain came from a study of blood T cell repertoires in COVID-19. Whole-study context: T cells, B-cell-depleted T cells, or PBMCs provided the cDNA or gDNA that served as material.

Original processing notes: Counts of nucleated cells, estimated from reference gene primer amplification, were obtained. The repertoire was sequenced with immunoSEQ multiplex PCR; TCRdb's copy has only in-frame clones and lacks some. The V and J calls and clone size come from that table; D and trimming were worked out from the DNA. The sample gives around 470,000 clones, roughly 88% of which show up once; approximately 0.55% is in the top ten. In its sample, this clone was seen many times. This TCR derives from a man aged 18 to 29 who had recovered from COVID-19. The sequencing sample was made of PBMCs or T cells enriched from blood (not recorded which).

The CDR3 nucleotides read TGTGCCAGCAGCTTAGGTCCGACAGCCTACGAGCAGTACTTC. Encoded protein: CASSLGPTAYEQYF. This sequence joins TRBV7-8 and TRBJ2-7; a possible D gene is TRBD1 (5 bases). The CDR3 is 14 residues long. Germline CDR1 reads SGHVS; CDR2 reads FQNEAQ. Deletions cut 1 base from V and 2 bases from J, with 9 bases between.